Presented here are 8 T cell receptor beta chains from one specimen sequenced in a study of blood T cell repertoires in COVID-19. Repertoires were generated with immunoSEQ multiplex PCR, while TCRdb's copy carries only in-frame clones and drops some. The sample records a few hundred thousand clones, just under 85% being singletons. Sample: PBMCs or T cells enriched from blood (not recorded which). The source is a woman aged 40-49 years with acute COVID-19.

The chain has TRBV6-5 and TRBJ1-1; D not certain. Deletions cut 5 bases from V and 1 base from J, with 14 bases between. This CDR3 is 15 amino acids long. CDR1 MNHEY and CDR2 SVGAGI come from the germline V gene. The CDR3 DNA follows: TGTGCCAGCAGTCTCCGGGGTCGGGGGAACACTGAAGCTTTCTTT. Protein: CASSLRGRGNTEAFF.

V usage is TRBV5-4 and J usage is TRBJ1-3; the D is unclear. Trimming removed 4 bases from V and 0 bases from J, with 14 bases in between. The CDR3 consists of 16 residues. The germline CDR1 and CDR2 sequences are SGHNT and YYREEE (reference sequence). The CDR3 protein is CASSHPGLDSGNTIYF. CDR3 in DNA: TGTGCCAGCAGCCATCCGGGGTTGGACTCTGGAAACACCATATATTTT.

The chain employs TRBV9 and TRBJ2-3; 11 nucleotides match TRBD1. CDR3 length: 18 residues. Germline CDR1 and CDR2: SGDLS and YYNGEE. The trim removed 4 bases at V and 0 bases at J, leaving 10 bases unmatched. Here the CDR3 reads CASSPHGQGALSTDTQYF. Written as DNA, the CDR3 is TGTGCCAGCAGCCCCCACGGACAGGGGGCTTTGAGCACAGATACGCAGTATTTT. Full variable domain (missing parts from reference TRBV9 and TRBJ2-3): DSGVTQTPKHLITATGQRVTLRCSPRSGDLSVYWYQQSLDQGLQFLIQYYNGEERAKGNILERFSAQQFPDLHSELNLSSLELGDSALYFCASSPHGQGALSTDTQYFGPGTRLTVL.

The rearrangement joins TRBV27 to TRBJ1-5; 7 bases map to TRBD1. J gave up 0 bases and V 5 bases, and 7 bases lay outside the gene matches. The germline CDR1 and CDR2 sequences are MNHEY and SMNVEV (reference sequence). The length of the CDR3 is 16 residues. The CDR3: CASSVTGDHSNQPQHF. The CDR3 bases are TGTGCCAGCAGTGTCACAGGGGACCATAGCAATCAGCCCCAGCATTTT.

The V gene is TRBV5-6, the J gene TRBJ2-1; D is ambiguous. The CDR3 contains 12 residues. Germline lookup yields CDR1 SGHDT and CDR2 YYEEEE. Trimming took 3 bases from V and 5 from J, leaving 6 bases between them. The CDR3 DNA reads TGTGCCAGCAGCTCGTTAAACAATGAGCAGTTCTTC. As protein: CASSSLNNEQFF.

The count of this clone is one. The chain joins TRBV28 to TRBJ1-1, with 8 bases lining up with TRBD1. Germline V gene lookup returns CDR1 MDHEN and CDR2 SYDVKM. With V trimmed by 4 bases and J by 6 bases, 10 bases remained unmatched. This CDR3 is 15 amino acids long. For the CDR3, the DNA is TGTGCCAGCAGTTCCTCCGGACAGGGCTCCTCTGAAGCTTTCTTT. The encoded protein is CASSSSGQGSSEAFF.

J is TRBJ2-2 and V is TRBV6-2 or TRBV6-3; 13 positions match TRBD2. The CDR3 sequence is 17 residues long. V was pared by 6 bases and J by 4 bases, with 8 bases of the junction left unmatched. Germline CDR1 MNHEY, CDR2 SVGEGT. CDR3 nucleotides: TGTGCCAGCAGCCAAGGACTAGCGGGAGTCCCCACCGGGGAGCTGTTTTTT. Amino acid sequence: CASSQGLAGVPTGELFF.

The rearrangement joins TRBV5-1 to TRBJ1-3; D is possibly TRBD1 (5 bases). V was trimmed by 1 base and J by 0 bases, leaving 11 bases between them. CDR3 length: 16 amino acids. Per the germline V gene, CDR1 is SGHRS and CDR2 is YFSETQ. CDR3 loop: CASSLSGGGSGNTIYF. CDR3 DNA: TGCGCCAGCAGCTTGTCGGGGGGAGGCTCTGGAAACACCATATATTTT. Supplemented by reference TRBV5-1 and TRBJ1-3, the full variable domain reads KAGVTQTPRYLIKTRGQQVTLSCSPISGHRSVSWYQQTPGQGLQFLFEYFSETQRNKGNFPGRFSGRQFSNSRSEMNVSTLELGDSALYLCASSLSGGGSGNTIYFGEGSWLTVV.